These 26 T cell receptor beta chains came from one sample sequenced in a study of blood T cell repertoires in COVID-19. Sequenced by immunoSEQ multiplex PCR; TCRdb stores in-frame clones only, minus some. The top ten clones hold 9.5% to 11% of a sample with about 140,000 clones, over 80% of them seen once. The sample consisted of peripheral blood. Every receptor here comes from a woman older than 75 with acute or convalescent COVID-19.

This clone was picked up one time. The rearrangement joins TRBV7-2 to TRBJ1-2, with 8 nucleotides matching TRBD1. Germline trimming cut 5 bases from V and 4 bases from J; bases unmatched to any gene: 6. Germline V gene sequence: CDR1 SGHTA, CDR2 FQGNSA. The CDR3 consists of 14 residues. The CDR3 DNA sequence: TGTGCCAGCAGCCCGGGACAGGAACCCTATGGCTACACCTTC. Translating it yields CASSPGQEPYGYTF.

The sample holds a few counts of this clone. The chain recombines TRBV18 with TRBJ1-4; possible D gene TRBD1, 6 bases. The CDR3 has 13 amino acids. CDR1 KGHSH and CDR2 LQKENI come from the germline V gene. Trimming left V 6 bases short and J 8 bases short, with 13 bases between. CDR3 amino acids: CASSNGGEEKLFF. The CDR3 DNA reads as TGTGCCAGCTCCAATGGGGGCGAAGAAAAACTGTTTTTT.

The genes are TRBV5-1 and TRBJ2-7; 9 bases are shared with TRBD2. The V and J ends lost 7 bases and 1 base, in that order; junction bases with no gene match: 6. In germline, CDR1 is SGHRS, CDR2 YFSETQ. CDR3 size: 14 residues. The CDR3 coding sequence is TGCGCCAGCGGGCTAGCGGGGAAGTCCTACGAGCAGTACTTC. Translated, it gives CASGLAGKSYEQYF.

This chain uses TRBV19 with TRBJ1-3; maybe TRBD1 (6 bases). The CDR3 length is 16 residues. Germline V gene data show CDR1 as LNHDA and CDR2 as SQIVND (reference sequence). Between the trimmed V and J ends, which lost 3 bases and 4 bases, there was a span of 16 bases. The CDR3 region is CASSILLAGAGNTIYF. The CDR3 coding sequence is TGTGCCAGTAGTATTCTCCTGGCGGGGGCAGGAAACACCATATATTTT. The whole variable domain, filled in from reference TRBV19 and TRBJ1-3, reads DGGITQSPKYLFRKEGQNVTLSCEQNLNHDAMYWYRQDPGQGLRLIYYSQIVNDFQKGDIAEGYSVSREKKESFPLTVTSAQKNPTAFYLCASSILLAGAGNTIYFGEGSWLTVV.

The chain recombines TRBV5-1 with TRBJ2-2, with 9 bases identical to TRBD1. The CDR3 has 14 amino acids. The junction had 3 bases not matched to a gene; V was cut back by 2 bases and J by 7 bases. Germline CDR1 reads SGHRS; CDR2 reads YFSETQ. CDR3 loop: CASSLGTGNGELFF. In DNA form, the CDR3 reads TGCGCCAGCAGCTTAGGGACAGGGAACGGGGAGCTGTTTTTT.

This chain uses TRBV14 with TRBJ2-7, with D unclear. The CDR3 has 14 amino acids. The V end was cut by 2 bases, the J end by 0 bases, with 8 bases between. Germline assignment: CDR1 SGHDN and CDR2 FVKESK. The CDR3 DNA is TGTGCCAGCAGCCAACGGAGAAGCTCCTACGAGCAGTACTTC. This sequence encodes CASSQRRSSYEQYF.

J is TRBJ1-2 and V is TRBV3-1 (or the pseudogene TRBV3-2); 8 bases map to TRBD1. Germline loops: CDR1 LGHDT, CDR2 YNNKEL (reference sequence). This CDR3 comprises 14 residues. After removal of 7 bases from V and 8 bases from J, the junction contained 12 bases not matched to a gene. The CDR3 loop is CASTTGATGVGYTF. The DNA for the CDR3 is TGTGCCAGCACCACTGGGGCGACAGGGGTCGGCTACACCTTC.

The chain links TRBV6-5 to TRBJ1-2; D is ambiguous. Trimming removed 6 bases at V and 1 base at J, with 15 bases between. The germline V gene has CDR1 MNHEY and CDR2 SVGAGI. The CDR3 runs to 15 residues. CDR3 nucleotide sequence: TGTGCCAGCAGGGAGAGGGTTTACTTTAACTATGGCTACACCTTC. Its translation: CASRERVYFNYGYTF.

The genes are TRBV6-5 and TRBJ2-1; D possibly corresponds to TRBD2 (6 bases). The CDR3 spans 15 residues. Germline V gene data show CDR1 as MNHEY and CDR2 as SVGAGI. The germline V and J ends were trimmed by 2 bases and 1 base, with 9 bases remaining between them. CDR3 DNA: TGTGCCAGCAGTTACGCGGGGCAATCCTACAATGAGCAGTTCTTC. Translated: CASSYAGQSYNEQFF.

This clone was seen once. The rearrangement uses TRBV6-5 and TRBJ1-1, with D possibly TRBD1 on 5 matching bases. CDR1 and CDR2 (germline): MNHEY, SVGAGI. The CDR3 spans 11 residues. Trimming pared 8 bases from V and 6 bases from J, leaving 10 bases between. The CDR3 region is CASLRGAEAFF. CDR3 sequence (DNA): TGTGCCAGCCTAAGGGGCGCTGAAGCTTTCTTT.

The CDR3 spells CASSLRDSLTGELFF. DNA of the CDR3: TGTGCCAGCAGCTTACGAGACAGCCTCACCGGGGAGCTGTTTTTT. The V and J genes are TRBV7-2 and TRBJ2-2; D possibly corresponds to TRBD1 (5 bases). The CDR3 has 15 residues. The germline V and J ends were trimmed by 2 bases and 4 bases, with 11 bases remaining between them. Germline-derived CDR1 and CDR2 are SGHTA and FQGNSA.

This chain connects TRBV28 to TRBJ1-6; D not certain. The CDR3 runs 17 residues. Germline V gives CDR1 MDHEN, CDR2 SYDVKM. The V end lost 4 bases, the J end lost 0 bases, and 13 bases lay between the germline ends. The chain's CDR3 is CASSSGGLSSYNSPLHF. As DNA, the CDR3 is TGTGCCAGCAGTTCGGGAGGTCTGAGCTCCTATAATTCACCCCTCCACTTT. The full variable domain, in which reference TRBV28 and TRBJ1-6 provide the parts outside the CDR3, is DVKVTQSSRYLVKRTGEKVFLECVQDMDHENMFWYRQDPGLGLRLIYFSYDVKMKEKGDIPEGYSVSREKKERFSLILESASTNQTSMYLCASSSGGLSSYNSPLHFGNGTRLTVT.

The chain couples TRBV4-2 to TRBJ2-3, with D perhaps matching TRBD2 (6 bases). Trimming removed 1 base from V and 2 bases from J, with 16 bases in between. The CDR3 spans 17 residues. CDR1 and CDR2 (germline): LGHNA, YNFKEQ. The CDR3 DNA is TGTGCCAGCAGCCAAGCAGAGGGCGGGGCCCTCACAGATACGCAGTATTTT. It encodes CASSQAEGGALTDTQYF.

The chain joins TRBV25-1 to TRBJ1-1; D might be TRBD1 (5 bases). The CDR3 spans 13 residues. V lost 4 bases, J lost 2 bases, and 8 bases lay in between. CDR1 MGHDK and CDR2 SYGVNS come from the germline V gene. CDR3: CASSGRGNTEAFF. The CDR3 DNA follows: TGTGCCAGCAGTGGGAGGGGTAACACTGAAGCTTTCTTT.

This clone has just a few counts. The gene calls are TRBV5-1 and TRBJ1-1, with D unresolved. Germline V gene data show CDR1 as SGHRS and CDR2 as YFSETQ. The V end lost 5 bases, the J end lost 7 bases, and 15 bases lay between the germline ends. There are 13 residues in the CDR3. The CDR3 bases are TGCGCCAGCAGGGAGACTTCGAATGGTGAAGCTTTCTTT. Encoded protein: CASRETSNGEAFF.

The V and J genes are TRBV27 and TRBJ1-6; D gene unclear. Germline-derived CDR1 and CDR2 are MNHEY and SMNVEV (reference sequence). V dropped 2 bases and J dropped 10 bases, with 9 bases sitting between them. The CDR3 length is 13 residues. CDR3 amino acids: CASSLNMGSPLHF. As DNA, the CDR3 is TGTGCCAGCAGTTTAAACATGGGCTCACCCCTCCACTTT.

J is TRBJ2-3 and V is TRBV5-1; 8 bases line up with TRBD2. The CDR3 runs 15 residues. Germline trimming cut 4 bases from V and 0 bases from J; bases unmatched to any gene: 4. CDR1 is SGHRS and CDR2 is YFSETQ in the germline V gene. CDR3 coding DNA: TGCGCCAGCAGCGCCAGCGGGGGAAGCACAGATACGCAGTATTTT. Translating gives CASSASGGSTDTQYF.

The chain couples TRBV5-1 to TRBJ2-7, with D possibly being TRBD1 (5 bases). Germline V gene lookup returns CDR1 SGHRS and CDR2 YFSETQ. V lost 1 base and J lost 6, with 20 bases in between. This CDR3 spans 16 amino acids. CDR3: CASSLSRTTLLPEQYF. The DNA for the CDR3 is TGCGCCAGCAGCTTGTCGCGGACAACGCTGCTCCCCGAGCAGTACTTC.

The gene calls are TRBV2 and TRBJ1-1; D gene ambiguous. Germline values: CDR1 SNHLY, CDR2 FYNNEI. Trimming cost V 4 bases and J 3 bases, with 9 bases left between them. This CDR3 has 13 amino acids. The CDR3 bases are TGTGCCAGCAGTGTCCGTGGCTACACTGAAGCTTTCTTT. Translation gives CASSVRGYTEAFF.

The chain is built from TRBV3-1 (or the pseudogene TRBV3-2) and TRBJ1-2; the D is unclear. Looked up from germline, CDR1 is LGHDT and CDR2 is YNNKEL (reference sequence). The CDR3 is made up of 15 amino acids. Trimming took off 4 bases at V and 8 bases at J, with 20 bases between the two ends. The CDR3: CASSPRAREVFGYTF. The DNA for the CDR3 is TGTGCCAGCAGCCCTCGAGCCAGAGAGGTTTTCGGCTACACCTTC.

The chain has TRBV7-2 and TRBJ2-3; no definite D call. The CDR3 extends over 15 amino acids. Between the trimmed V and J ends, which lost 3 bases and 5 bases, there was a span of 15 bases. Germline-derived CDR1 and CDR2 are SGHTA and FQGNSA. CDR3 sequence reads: CASSLIAPRVDTQYF. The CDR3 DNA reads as TGTGCCAGCAGCTTGATAGCTCCGAGAGTAGATACGCAGTATTTT.

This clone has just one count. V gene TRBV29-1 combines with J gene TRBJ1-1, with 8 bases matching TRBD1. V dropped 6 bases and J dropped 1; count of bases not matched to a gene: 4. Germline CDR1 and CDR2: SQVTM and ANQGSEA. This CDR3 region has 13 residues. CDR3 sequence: CSVRQGSNTEAFF. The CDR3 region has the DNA TGCAGCGTACGACAGGGGTCGAACACTGAAGCTTTCTTT.

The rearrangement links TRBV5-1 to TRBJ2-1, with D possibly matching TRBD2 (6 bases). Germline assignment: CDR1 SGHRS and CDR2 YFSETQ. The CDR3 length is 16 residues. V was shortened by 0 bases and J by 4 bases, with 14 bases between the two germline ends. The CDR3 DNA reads TGCGCCAGCAGCTTGGGTGGGGGACTCTCTTACAATGAGCAGTTCTTC. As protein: CASSLGGGLSYNEQFF. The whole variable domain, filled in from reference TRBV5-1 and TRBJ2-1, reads KAGVTQTPRYLIKTRGQQVTLSCSPISGHRSVSWYQQTPGQGLQFLFEYFSETQRNKGNFPGRFSGRQFSNSRSEMNVSTLELGDSALYLCASSLGGGLSYNEQFFGPGTRLTVL.

CDR3 DNA: TGTGCCAGCAGCTCCACCCCCCCAGTTAATGAAAAACTGTTTTTT. Its protein product is CASSSTPPVNEKLFF. The chain has TRBV6-6 and TRBJ1-4; D remains ambiguous. Per the germline V gene, CDR1 is MNHNY and CDR2 is SVGAGI (reference sequence). The CDR3 is 15 residues long. V lost 6 bases and J lost 4, with 15 bases in between.

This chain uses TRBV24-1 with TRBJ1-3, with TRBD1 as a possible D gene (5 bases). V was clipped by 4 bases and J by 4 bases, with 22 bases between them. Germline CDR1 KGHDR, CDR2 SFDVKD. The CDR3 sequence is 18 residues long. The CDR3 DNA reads TGTGCCACCAGTGAATCCGGCGGCAGCGGGGCGTTGGGAAACACCATATATTTT. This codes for CATSESGGSGALGNTIYF.

This chain's CDR3 is CASSLVVGTGNNQPQHF. CDR3 sequence (DNA): TGTGCCAGCAGCTTGGTAGTGGGGACAGGGAACAATCAGCCCCAGCATTTT. This chain joins TRBV5-8 and TRBJ1-5; TRBD1 matches 9 bases. With 0 bases clipped from V and 3 bases from J, the junction kept 7 bases outside the gene matches. Germline CDR1 is SGHTS and CDR2 is YDEGEE. The CDR3 consists of 17 residues.